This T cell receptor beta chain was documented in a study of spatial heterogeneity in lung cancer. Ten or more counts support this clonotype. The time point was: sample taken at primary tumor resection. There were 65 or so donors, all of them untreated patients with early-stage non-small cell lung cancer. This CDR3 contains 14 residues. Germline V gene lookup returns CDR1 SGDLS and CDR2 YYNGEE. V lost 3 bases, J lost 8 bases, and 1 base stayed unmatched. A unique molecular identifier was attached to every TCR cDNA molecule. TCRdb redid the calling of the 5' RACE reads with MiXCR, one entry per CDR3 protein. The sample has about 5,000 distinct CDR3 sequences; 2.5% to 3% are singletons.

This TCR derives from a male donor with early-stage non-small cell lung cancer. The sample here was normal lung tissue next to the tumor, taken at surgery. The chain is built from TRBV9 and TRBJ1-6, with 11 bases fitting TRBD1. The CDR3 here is CASSGDRGDSPLHF. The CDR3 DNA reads TGTGCCAGCAGCGGGGACAGGGGGGATTCACCCCTCCACTTT.